The next 31 T cell receptor beta chains were all read from a single sample in a study of T cells of healthy individuals. TCRdb reanalysed the 5' RACE reads using MiXCR and keeps one entry per CDR3 protein. Among 50,000 to 55,000 distinct CDR3 sequences, roughly 14% were seen once, and the ten largest hold approximately 16%. These receptors were obtained from a human donor in good health.

This chain uses TRBV12-3 or TRBV12-4 with TRBJ2-7; D is ambiguous. CDR3 size: 11 residues. V was cut by 1 base and J by 7 bases, with 5 bases left in between. The CDR3 DNA reads TGTGCCAGCAGTTTAGGAATAGAGCAGTACTTC. Translation gives CASSLGIEQYF.

This clonotype was counted a few times. The CDR3 protein is CSAWQDGDTDTQYF. In DNA form, the CDR3 reads TGCAGCGCCTGGCAGGACGGGGACACAGATACGCAGTATTTT. V and J are TRBV29-1 and TRBJ2-3; TRBD2 is a possible D gene (5 bases). Looked up from germline, CDR1 is SQVTM and CDR2 is ANQGSEA. V shed 7 bases and J shed 2 bases, with 16 bases lying between them. This CDR3 has 14 amino acids.

The gene calls are TRBV9 and TRBJ1-3, with TRBD1 matching over 8 bases. The V segment lost 3 bases and the J segment 4 bases; nucleotides outside the gene matches: 3. CDR1 is SGDLS, CDR2 YYNGEE, per germline. There are 14 residues in the CDR3. The CDR3 sequence is CASSAGTGGNTIYF. Written as DNA, the CDR3 is TGTGCCAGCAGCGCTGGGACAGGAGGAAACACCATATATTTT. Combining the CDR3 with reference TRBV9 and TRBJ1-3 gives the whole variable domain DSGVTQTPKHLITATGQRVTLRCSPRSGDLSVYWYQQSLDQGLQFLIQYYNGEERAKGNILERFSAQQFPDLHSELNLSSLELGDSALYFCASSAGTGGNTIYFGEGSWLTVV.

This clonotype was counted many times. The rearrangement joins TRBV6-5 to TRBJ2-1; 12 bases fit TRBD2. The CDR3 runs 14 residues. Germline CDR1 is MNHEY and CDR2 is SVGAGI. Trimming removed 9 bases from V and 8 bases from J; junction bases left unmatched: 8. The CDR3 reads CASSGLAGRDEQFF. In DNA, the CDR3 is TGTGCCAGTTCGGGACTAGCGGGTCGGGATGAGCAGTTCTTC.

This clonotype showed up many times. The chain has TRBV12-3 or TRBV12-4 and TRBJ2-6; D uncertain. The V end lost 7 bases, the J end lost 0 bases, and 4 bases lay between the germline ends. The CDR3 is 13 amino acids. The CDR3 protein is CASKNSGANVLTF. The CDR3 nucleotides read TGTGCCAGCAAGAACTCTGGGGCCAACGTCCTGACTTTC.

The chain recombines TRBV6-2 or TRBV6-3 with TRBJ1-5; D might be TRBD1 (5 bases). V shed 6 bases and J shed 7 bases, with 10 bases lying between them. Germline-derived CDR1 and CDR2 are MNHEY and SVGEGT. This CDR3 region has 12 residues. Here the CDR3 reads CASRNGDQPQHF. DNA for the CDR3: TGTGCCAGCAGAAACGGGGACCAGCCCCAGCATTTT.

The chain recombines TRBV7-9 with TRBJ1-2; D is unresolved. In germline, CDR1 is SEHNR, CDR2 FQNEAQ (reference sequence). This CDR3 has 13 residues. The V and J ends lost 2 bases and 5 bases respectively, with 9 bases between them. CDR3 in DNA: TGTGCCAGCAGCTTAAACCTGGGATATGGCTACACCTTC. Translated, it gives CASSLNLGYGYTF.

Ten or more counts support this clonotype. V is TRBV7-2 and J is TRBJ1-1; D is possibly TRBD1 (6 bases). This CDR3 spans 14 amino acids. The V end lost 5 bases, the J end lost 4 bases, and 14 bases lay between the germline ends. CDR1 and CDR2 from the germline V gene are SGHTA and FQGNSA. The DNA for the CDR3 is TGTGCCAGCAGCCAAACAGGGCTGGGCACTGAAGCTTTCTTT. It codes for CASSQTGLGTEAFF.

This clonotype was detected ten times or more. This sequence joins TRBV5-1 and TRBJ2-7; tentative D call: TRBD2 (5 bases). CDR3 size: 14 residues. V dropped 0 bases and J dropped 1 base, with 8 bases sitting between them. Germline V lookup: CDR1 SGHRS, CDR2 YFSETQ. The CDR3 bases are TGCGCCAGCAGCTTGGGCCCGGGGTCCTACGAGCAGTACTTC. This codes for CASSLGPGSYEQYF.

This chain connects TRBV4-1 to TRBJ1-1; 7 nucleotides match TRBD1. The CDR3 consists of 15 residues. V was pared by 3 bases and J by 0 bases, with 4 bases of the junction left unmatched. Germline V lookup: CDR1 MGHRA, CDR2 YSYEKL. CDR3 sequence (DNA): TGCGCCAGCAGCCACCCACAGGGGATGAACACTGAAGCTTTCTTT. Translation: CASSHPQGMNTEAFF.

This clonotype was detected many times. The chain employs TRBV4-2 and TRBJ2-1; TRBD1 matches at 8 bases. Germline loops: CDR1 LGHNA, CDR2 YNFKEQ. The V segment lost 2 bases and the J segment 9 bases; nucleotides outside the gene matches: 6. The CDR3 covers 14 residues. CDR3 sequence: CASSQMDRDGEQFF. The DNA of the CDR3 is TGTGCCAGCAGCCAAATGGACAGGGACGGTGAGCAGTTCTTC.

The chain employs TRBV5-1 and TRBJ1-2, with TRBD1 identical over 8 bases. The J segment lost 4 bases and the V segment lost 5 bases, leaving 4 bases of the junction unmatched. CDR3 length equals 13 residues. Germline CDR1 reads SGHRS; CDR2 reads YFSETQ. The CDR3 loop reads CASRSDRGYGYTF. CDR3 nucleotides: TGCGCCAGCAGGTCTGACAGGGGCTATGGCTACACCTTC.

This clonotype occurred a few times. This sequence joins TRBV30 and TRBJ1-4, with TRBD1 matching over 7 bases. The CDR3 loop spans 17 amino acids. The ends lost 2 bases at V and 4 bases at J; junction bases unmatched: 13. Germline CDR1 and CDR2: GTSNPN and SVGIG (reference sequence). In DNA, the CDR3 is TGTGCCTGGAGTTCCCGGGACAGTCAACTTAATAATGAAAAACTGTTTTTT. Its translation: CAWSSRDSQLNNEKLFF.

This clonotype came up many times. V and J are TRBV29-1 and TRBJ1-3; no clear D gene. Germline CDR1 and CDR2: SQVTM and ANQGSEA. Between the trimmed V and J ends, which lost 4 bases and 3 bases, there was a span of 7 bases. This CDR3 has 12 residues. The CDR3, as DNA: TGCAGCGTTGTAGAGCTTGGAAACACCATATATTTT. This encodes CSVVELGNTIYF.

Note on this clonotype: It is unclear where the CDR3 begins or ends on the DNA, so no DNA is shown, and the CDR3 is as TCRdb lists it. The rearrangement links TRBV5-4 to TRBJ2-5; the table's D gene call, TRBD2, was not cross checked with the DNA. Ends included, the CDR3 has 20 residues. In germline, CDR1 is SGHNT, CDR2 YYREEE (reference sequence). This CDR3 is CASSFYICSARGNLQETQYF.

This clonotype has more than one count but fewer than ten. This chain joins TRBV7-6 and TRBJ2-1; D may be TRBD1 (6 bases). Germline values: CDR1 SGHVS, CDR2 FNYEAQ. The CDR3 totals 15 residues. Between the trimmed V and J ends, which lost 1 base and 6 bases, there was a span of 13 bases. The CDR3 sequence: CASSLVWGPRNEQFF. The CDR3, as DNA: TGTGCCAGCAGCTTAGTTTGGGGGCCCCGCAATGAGCAGTTCTTC.

This clonotype appeared a few times. The chain has TRBV24-1 and TRBJ2-3; 11 bases fit TRBD2. CDR3 size: 16 residues. Germline V CDR1 and CDR2: KGHDR, SFDVKD. V dropped 4 bases and J dropped 2; count of bases not matched to a gene: 4. Here the CDR3 reads CATSETSGGSTDTQYF. DNA for the CDR3: TGTGCCACCAGTGAAACTAGCGGGGGTTCCACAGATACGCAGTATTTT.

The V gene is TRBV6-2 or TRBV6-3, the J gene TRBJ2-1; D may be TRBD1 (6 bases). Trimming took off 7 bases at V and 7 bases at J, with 29 bases between the two ends. The germline CDR1 and CDR2 sequences are MNHEY and SVGEGT. The CDR3 runs to 18 residues. This chain's CDR3 is CASTPYRAGAKLRNEQFF. For the CDR3, the DNA is TGTGCCAGCACTCCCTACAGGGCAGGGGCCAAGTTGAGGAATGAGCAGTTCTTC.

The V call is TRBV12-3 or TRBV12-4, the J call TRBJ2-6; a weak D match, TRBD1 (6 bases). This CDR3 is built from 19 residues. V gave up 4 bases and J gave up 1 base, with 20 bases separating them. In nucleotides, the CDR3 is TGTGCCAGCAGTTCTCCGTTTCTGGCAGGGGTATCTGGGGCCAACGTCCTGACTTTC. Translated, it gives CASSSPFLAGVSGANVLTF.

This clonotype was observed a few times. V is TRBV6-5 and J is TRBJ2-7; TRBD1 agrees at 9 bases. CDR1 is MNHEY and CDR2 is SVGAGI in the germline V gene. The CDR3 covers 15 residues. The ends lost 0 bases at V and 2 bases at J; junction bases unmatched: 2. CDR3 protein: CASSYSGDRAYEQYF. The DNA for the CDR3 is TGTGCCAGCAGTTACTCCGGGGACAGGGCCTACGAGCAGTACTTC.

The V gene is TRBV15, the J gene TRBJ2-3; tentatively, D is TRBD1 or TRBD2 (5 bases each). V gave up 3 bases and J gave up 4 bases, with 5 bases separating them. Per the germline V gene, CDR1 is LNHNV and CDR2 is YYDKDF (reference sequence). The CDR3 totals 12 residues. CDR3 coding DNA: TGTGCCACCAGCAGGGGGGCAGATACGCAGTATTTT. Encoded protein: CATSRGADTQYF.

This clonotype occurred a few times. The chain couples TRBV10-2 to TRBJ1-1, with unresolved D. CDR3 length equals 13 residues. Germline V gene lookup returns CDR1 WSHSY and CDR2 SAAADI. V lost 4 bases, J lost 5 bases, and 11 bases lay in between. The CDR3 loop is CASSAPGGTEAFF. CDR3 bases: TGCGCCAGCAGTGCGCCAGGAGGAACTGAAGCTTTCTTT.

This clonotype was observed at least ten times. The gene calls are TRBV3-1 and TRBJ2-3; no firm D call. Trimming cost V 2 bases and J 1 base, with 4 bases left between them. The CDR3 has 13 amino acids. Germline V lookup: CDR1 LGHDT, CDR2 YNNKEL (reference sequence). CDR3 sequence: CASSQTGTDTQYF. The CDR3 DNA sequence: TGTGCCAGCAGCCAAACGGGCACAGATACGCAGTATTTT.

This clonotype was picked up many times. The chain carries TRBV6-5 and TRBJ2-3; 13 bases are a match to TRBD2. This CDR3 is built from 17 residues. J lost 9 bases, V lost 4 bases, and 13 bases had no gene match. Germline V gene lookup returns CDR1 MNHEY and CDR2 SVGAGI. The CDR3 protein is CASSSPTSGGTGGTQYF. The CDR3 bases are TGTGCCAGCAGTTCCCCGACTAGCGGGGGGACTGGGGGGACGCAGTATTTT.

This clonotype was found many times. The V gene is TRBV29-1, the J gene TRBJ1-2, with D possibly matching TRBD1 (6 bases). The CDR3 is 12 residues long. V lost 4 bases and J 7 bases, leaving 13 bases between the germline ends. Germline assignment: CDR1 SQVTM and CDR2 ANQGSEA. The CDR3 DNA sequence: TGCAGCGTTGCCAGGGGAGTAGGTGGCTACACCTTC. Translation gives CSVARGVGGYTF. The full variable domain, in which reference TRBV29-1 and TRBJ1-2 provide the parts outside the CDR3, is SAVISQKPSRDICQRGTSLTIQCQVDSQVTMMFWYRQQPGQSLTLIATANQGSEATYESGFVIDKFPISRPNLTFSTLTVSNMSPEDSSIYLCSVARGVGGYTFGSGTRLTVV.

This clonotype was recorded at least ten times. CDR3 DNA: TGCAGCGTTGCGCGACAGGGGGGTATGGATGAGCAGTTCTTC. This sequence encodes CSVARQGGMDEQFF. V gene TRBV29-1 combines with J gene TRBJ2-1, with 9 bases aligning to TRBD1. V lost 4 bases and J lost 8; bases outside the gene matches: 9. The CDR3 consists of 14 residues. Germline V CDR1 and CDR2: SQVTM, ANQGSEA.

This clonotype was counted a few times. The chain uses TRBV6-2 or TRBV6-3 and TRBJ2-3; TRBD1 or TRBD2 may be the D gene (6 bases each). The V end was cut by 0 bases, the J end by 2 bases, with 12 bases between. The CDR3 covers 16 residues. Germline CDR1 and CDR2: MNHEY and SVGEGT. The CDR3 is CASSYSSRGPTDTQYF. The CDR3 DNA reads TGTGCCAGCAGTTACTCGTCCCGGGGGCCCACAGATACGCAGTATTTT.

This clonotype was seen a handful of times. The J gene is TRBJ2-3, the V gene TRBV7-6; D gene uncertain. The CDR3 is 12 amino acids. V was cut by 0 bases and J by 3 bases, with 1 base left in between. The V gene's germline CDR1 is SGHVS and CDR2 FNYEAQ. This CDR3 is CASSLATDTQYF. CDR3 nucleotides: TGTGCCAGCAGCTTAGCTACAGATACGCAGTATTTT.

This clonotype was counted ten times or more. The V call is TRBV6-6, the J call TRBJ2-7; a possible D gene is TRBD2 (6 bases). The CDR3 is 13 residues long. V lost 8 bases and J 0 bases, leaving 11 bases between the germline ends. CDR1 and CDR2 (germline): MNHNY, SVGAGI (reference sequence). This CDR3 is CASGRGSSYEQYF. As DNA, the CDR3 is TGTGCCAGCGGTCGGGGGTCCTCCTACGAGCAGTACTTC.

The chain joins TRBV6-1 to TRBJ2-7; no reliable D call. V gave up 6 bases and J gave up 5 bases, with 11 bases separating them. Germline CDR1 and CDR2: MNHNS and SASEGT. There are 12 residues in the CDR3. In DNA form, the CDR3 reads TGTGCCAGCAGCCGAGCACTCCACGAGCAGTACTTC. Its protein product is CASSRALHEQYF.

J is TRBJ1-5 and V is TRBV4-1; maybe TRBD1 (6 bases). Germline loops: CDR1 MGHRA, CDR2 YSYEKL. The CDR3 runs to 18 residues. Between the trimmed V and J ends, which lost 1 base and 3 bases, there was a span of 19 bases. The DNA for the CDR3 is TGCGCCAGCAGCCAAGTATTTACGGGGGGCCATTTCAATCAGCCCCAGCATTTT. Encoded protein: CASSQVFTGGHFNQPQHF.